This TCR beta chain was captured in a study of T-cell memory formation after mild COVID-19 (dated by TCRdb to 2020 to 2023). About the investigation overall: Most TCR sequence clusters were specific to one of the two donors. In a couple of donors, T-cell clones that expanded and contracted after mild COVID-19 were tracked by sequencing TCRalpha and TCRbeta repertoires over time. Two young, previously healthy adult volunteers made up the cohort, one male and one female. The paper as a whole reports these results and caveats: Contracting CD4+ clones were found mainly in CM and EM memory subsets, while CD8+ clones were enriched in EMRA. Only two mild cases were covered in the study, and larger cohorts including severe cases with pre-infection samples were considered necessary. From day 15 to 85, contracting clones showed balanced CD4/CD8 phenotypes, whereas a second wave of clones that expanded from day 15 to 37 leaned towards CD4+. Some responding clones were detected in pre-infection memory, suggesting pre-existing cross-reactive memory T cells joined the SARS-CoV-2 response. Whether the second-wave clones peaking on day 37 were SARS-CoV-2 specific was not confirmed.

Ficoll-Paque density gradient centrifugation was used to isolate PBMCs. V is clipped by 0 bases and J by 9 bases, and the sequence between their germline boundaries is 15 bases long. For CDR1 and CDR2, the germline V gene lists SQVTM and ANQGSEA. The CDR3 sequence holds 13 residues, the cysteine and phenylalanine included. Here the CDR3 DNA is all that survives: 39 bases in frame from base 1. Sequencing used an Illumina NovaSeq 6000. TCRalpha and TCRbeta cDNA libraries were built by 5'RACE with constant-segment primers, adding sample barcodes and unique molecular identifiers. RNA was extracted from every sample with Trizol reagent. Amplification of the libraries took two PCR steps, and the second step added a second sample barcode plus Illumina TruSeq adapters. The libraries were sequenced on an Illumina NovaSeq using 2 x 150 bp paired-end reads. In the authors' own workflow: Demultiplexing of reads and collapsing into UMI-guided consensus sequences were performed with migec v1.2.7. Using mixcr v2.1.11, UMI consensuses were aligned to TRA and TRB V and J templates and then assembled into clonotypes. Expanded or contracted clonotypes were those called significant by both edgeR and NoisET, with noise models trained on biological replicates. For edgeR calls, the thresholds were a false discovery rate-adjusted p below 0.01 and a log2 fold-change of 1. PCA with hierarchical clustering of max-normalized trajectories of the 1000 most abundant clonotypes was used as exploratory dynamics analysis. Separately sequenced CD4+ and CD8+ repertoires were used to assign a CD4 or CD8 phenotype to each responding clone. Through fastp at Q25 and MiXCR, TCRdb rebuilt clones from the public reads, retaining in-frame beta chains. A single entry per CDR3 protein holds the most common genes and DNA from its merged rows. TCRdb, rather than the study authors, made the V and J calls. Present in this sample are 100,000 to 120,000 distinct CDR3 sequences, about 20% of which were seen just once. The top ten clones comprise roughly 37% of the sample.

Worth noting for this clonotype: Its antigen specificity is not known. Per-base qualities were not stored, and no clone one base away is much larger.

The specimen sequenced was PBMCs or a T cell subset sorted from them (not recorded which). The chain is encoded by TRBV29-1 joined to TRBJ2-7; 6 matching bases give a weak D call of TRBD1. This clonotype was sampled from a man aged 18 to 30 who had mild COVID-19 (a few samples of this study predate the infection). The sample titles of this study are shuffled in the database, so cell type and time point are left out; the donor was told from shared clones. The sequenced DNA: TGCAGCGTTGAAGAGCAGGGGCCAAACGGGCAGTACTTC. It is translated as CSVEEQGPNGQYF.